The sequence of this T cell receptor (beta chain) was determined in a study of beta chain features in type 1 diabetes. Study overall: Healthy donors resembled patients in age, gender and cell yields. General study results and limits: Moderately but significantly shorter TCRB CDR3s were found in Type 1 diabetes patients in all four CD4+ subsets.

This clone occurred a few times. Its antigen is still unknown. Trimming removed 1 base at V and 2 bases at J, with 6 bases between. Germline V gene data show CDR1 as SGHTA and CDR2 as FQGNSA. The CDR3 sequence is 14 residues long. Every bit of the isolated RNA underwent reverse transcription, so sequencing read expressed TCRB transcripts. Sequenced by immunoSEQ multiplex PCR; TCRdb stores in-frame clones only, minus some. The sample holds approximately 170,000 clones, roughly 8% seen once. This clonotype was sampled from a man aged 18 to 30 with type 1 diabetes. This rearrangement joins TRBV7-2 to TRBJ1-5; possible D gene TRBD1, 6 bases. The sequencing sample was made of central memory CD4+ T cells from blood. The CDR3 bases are TGTGCCAGCAGCTTAGGACAGGGCAATCAGCCCCAGCATTTT. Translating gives CASSLGQGNQPQHF.